The rows below give T cell receptor beta chains drawn from one sample of a study of memory CD4+ T cells and cytomegalovirus serostatus. Here immunoSEQ multiplex PCR was the method, and the copy in TCRdb shows in-frame clones only, minus some. The table includes about 75,000 clones, 60% to 80% detected once. The specimen sequenced was memory CD4+ T cells from blood. Receptors originate from an adult in good health and CMV-seropositive. CDR3s include the opening cysteine and the closing phenylalanine or tryptophan. Fields, in order: CDR3 DNA, CDR3 protein, clone size, V gene, D gene, J gene, CDR3 length. The D gene is left open where the match is weak. The listing skips clone size in some rows; elsewhere it reads once, few, many or a size class.

cdr3_nt: TGTGCCAGCAGCATCAGGGTCACTGAAGCTTTCTTT; cdr3_aa: CASSIRVTEAFF; clone_size: -; v_call: TRBV13; d_call: -; j_call: TRBJ1-1; cdr3_length: 12
cdr3_nt: TGTGCCAGTAGTACCCTTTTGGCGGGTTTCACAGATACGCAGTATTTT; cdr3_aa: CASSTLLAGFTDTQYF; clone_size: -; v_call: TRBV19; d_call: -; j_call: TRBJ2-3; cdr3_length: 16
cdr3_nt: TGCGCCAGCAGGAGGAACACTGAAGCTTTCTTT; cdr3_aa: CASRRNTEAFF; clone_size: -; v_call: TRBV10-2; d_call: -; j_call: TRBJ1-1; cdr3_length: 11
cdr3_nt: TGTGCCAGCAGACCCCTTGCCCCGCCCACCGGGGAGCTGTTTTTT; cdr3_aa: CASRPLAPPTGELFF; clone_size: few; v_call: TRBV6-4; d_call: -; j_call: TRBJ2-2; cdr3_length: 15
cdr3_nt: TGTGCCAGCAATCCAGGCGTCAGGGGCTATAATTCACCCCTCCACTTT; cdr3_aa: CASNPGVRGYNSPLHF; clone_size: few; v_call: TRBV28; d_call: -; j_call: TRBJ1-6; cdr3_length: 16
cdr3_nt: TGTGCCAGTAGTGGAACAGGGGGGCATCAGCCCCAGCATTTT; cdr3_aa: CASSGTGGHQPQHF; clone_size: -; v_call: TRBV19; d_call: TRBD1; j_call: TRBJ1-5; cdr3_length: 14
cdr3_nt: TGTGCCAGCAGCGATGGACTAGCGGGAGGCACCGGGGAGCTGTTTTTT; cdr3_aa: CASSDGLAGGTGELFF; clone_size: -; v_call: TRBV9; d_call: TRBD2; j_call: TRBJ2-2; cdr3_length: 16
cdr3_nt: TGCGCCAGCAGCCCGGGACAGGGGGTAAACACCATATATTTT; cdr3_aa: CASSPGQGVNTIYF; clone_size: -; v_call: TRBV5-1; d_call: TRBD1; j_call: TRBJ1-3; cdr3_length: 14
cdr3_nt: TGTGCCAGCAGCCTCATGGTACTAGCGGGAGGGTTTGAGCAGTTCTTC; cdr3_aa: CASSLMVLAGGFEQFF; clone_size: once; v_call: TRBV7-9; d_call: TRBD2; j_call: TRBJ2-1; cdr3_length: 16
cdr3_nt: TGTGCCAGCCAGCCTCAGGGACAAGAGACCCAGTACTTC; cdr3_aa: CASQPQGQETQYF; clone_size: -; v_call: TRBV7-8; d_call: -; j_call: TRBJ2-5; cdr3_length: 13
cdr3_nt: TGTGCCAGCAGACGCCGGGACAGTGTTGGCTACACCTTC; cdr3_aa: CASRRRDSVGYTF; clone_size: -; v_call: TRBV9; d_call: TRBD1; j_call: TRBJ1-2; cdr3_length: 13
cdr3_nt: TGTGCCAGCAGCCTAAACAGGGACACTGAAGCTTTCTTT; cdr3_aa: CASSLNRDTEAFF; clone_size: few; v_call: TRBV7-9; d_call: -; j_call: TRBJ1-1; cdr3_length: 13
cdr3_nt: TGTGCCAGCAGCTTAGCGCTTGGACAGGGGGGCAATGAGCAGTTCTTC; cdr3_aa: CASSLALGQGGNEQFF; clone_size: once; v_call: TRBV7-2; d_call: TRBD1; j_call: TRBJ2-1; cdr3_length: 16
cdr3_nt: TGTGCCAGCAGCTTAATAGCTAACACTGAAGCTTTCTTT; cdr3_aa: CASSLIANTEAFF; clone_size: few; v_call: TRBV7-9; d_call: -; j_call: TRBJ1-1; cdr3_length: 13
cdr3_nt: TGTGCCAGCAGTTTCGCCGGGACAGGGAACAATGAGCAGTTCTTC; cdr3_aa: CASSFAGTGNNEQFF; clone_size: -; v_call: TRBV27; d_call: TRBD1; j_call: TRBJ2-1; cdr3_length: 15
cdr3_nt: TGCGCCAGCAGCTTCGGAGACAGGGGAGTGTTTGGCTACACCTTC; cdr3_aa: CASSFGDRGVFGYTF; clone_size: -; v_call: TRBV5-1; d_call: TRBD1; j_call: TRBJ1-2; cdr3_length: 15
cdr3_nt: TGTGCCAGCAGTCCCCGGGAGCCGATGATGAACACTGAAGCTTTCTTT; cdr3_aa: CASSPREPMMNTEAFF; clone_size: few; v_call: TRBV27; d_call: -; j_call: TRBJ1-1; cdr3_length: 16
cdr3_nt: TGCGCCAGCAGCGCGGGACGGGACGAAATCAATGAGCAGTTCTTC; cdr3_aa: CASSAGRDEINEQFF; clone_size: few; v_call: TRBV5-1; d_call: -; j_call: TRBJ2-1; cdr3_length: 15
cdr3_nt: TGTGCCAGCAGCTTAAGGCAGGGGGGATTTGGTGATTCACCCCTCCACTTT; cdr3_aa: CASSLRQGGFGDSPLHF; clone_size: -; v_call: TRBV13; d_call: TRBD1; j_call: TRBJ1-6; cdr3_length: 17
cdr3_nt: TGTGCCAGCAGTGCGACCTCCACCGGGGAGCTGTTTTTT; cdr3_aa: CASSATSTGELFF; clone_size: -; v_call: TRBV6-1; d_call: -; j_call: TRBJ2-2; cdr3_length: 13
cdr3_nt: TGTGCCAGCAGTTACAGCCGGGACAGTGGAAACACCATATATTTT; cdr3_aa: CASSYSRDSGNTIYF; clone_size: -; v_call: TRBV6-5; d_call: TRBD1; j_call: TRBJ1-3; cdr3_length: 15
cdr3_nt: TGTGCCAGCTCACCTATTGGCCCAGGGGACAACACTGAAGCTTTCTTT; cdr3_aa: CASSPIGPGDNTEAFF; clone_size: -; v_call: TRBV18; d_call: -; j_call: TRBJ1-1; cdr3_length: 16
cdr3_nt: TGTGCCAGTTCCATTGGGCCCGCCTACAATGAGCAGTTCTTC; cdr3_aa: CASSIGPAYNEQFF; clone_size: -; v_call: TRBV11-2; d_call: -; j_call: TRBJ2-1; cdr3_length: 14
cdr3_nt: TGCGCCAGCAGCGCTGGCTTTAATACGCAGTATTTT; cdr3_aa: CASSAGFNTQYF; clone_size: -; v_call: TRBV5-1; d_call: -; j_call: TRBJ2-3; cdr3_length: 12
cdr3_nt: TGTGCCAGCAGGCCCGACGGAATTAGCAATCAGCCCCAGCATTTT; cdr3_aa: CASRPDGISNQPQHF; clone_size: -; v_call: TRBV2; d_call: -; j_call: TRBJ1-5; cdr3_length: 15
cdr3_nt: TGTGCCAGCAGCTTAGCGGCGACTGACCCTGGAGGCGCTTTCTTT; cdr3_aa: CASSLAATDPGGAFF; clone_size: -; v_call: TRBV7-2; d_call: -; j_call: TRBJ1-1; cdr3_length: 15
cdr3_nt: TGCGCCAGCAGCTTGGGGGGAATGAGCAATCAGCCCCAGCATTTT; cdr3_aa: CASSLGGMSNQPQHF; clone_size: -; v_call: TRBV5-1; d_call: -; j_call: TRBJ1-5; cdr3_length: 15
cdr3_nt: TGTGCCAGCAGTCCGGAGCAGGGCCACCCCATTGAGCAGTTCTTC; cdr3_aa: CASSPEQGHPIEQFF; clone_size: -; v_call: TRBV27; d_call: -; j_call: TRBJ2-1; cdr3_length: 15
cdr3_nt: TGCGCCAGCAGCTTGGACACGAGCTATGGCTACACCTTC; cdr3_aa: CASSLDTSYGYTF; clone_size: -; v_call: TRBV5-1; d_call: -; j_call: TRBJ1-2; cdr3_length: 13
cdr3_nt: TGCGCCAGCAGCCTTTCCGGGACAGGGAATGAAAAACTGTTTTTT; cdr3_aa: CASSLSGTGNEKLFF; clone_size: -; v_call: TRBV5-1; d_call: TRBD1; j_call: TRBJ1-4; cdr3_length: 15
cdr3_nt: TGTGCCAGCAGCCTAACTAGCTACGGGGAGCTGTTTTTT; cdr3_aa: CASSLTSYGELFF; clone_size: -; v_call: TRBV7-6; d_call: -; j_call: TRBJ2-2; cdr3_length: 13